This T cell receptor beta chain is from a study of shared clonotypes between healthy human individuals. Whole-study findings and limits: Generation of non-shared clonotypes was less probable than generation of clonotypes shared by all four donors. For naive CD4 cells, approximately 4.7% of clonotypes were shared across a few donors.

Germline V gene lookup returns CDR1 MNHEY and CDR2 SMNVEV (reference sequence). The CDR3 is made up of 14 amino acids. Trimming removed 2 bases at V and 5 bases at J, with 9 bases between. With respect to this clone: The antigen is not known.

When replicate PCRs were run on sorted subsets, they used 200 to 250 ng DNA, some 30,000 T cell genomes. The method was immunoSEQ multiplex PCR; TCRdb's version includes in-frame clones alone and lacks a portion of them. The data contain roughly 2.5 million clones, 85% to 95% of them singletons. This chain links TRBV27 with TRBJ1-4; D ambiguous. The sequenced material came from naive CD4+ T cells sorted from blood. Subset of the sample: CD45RA+ positively selected. The sequence came from a man between 18 and 35 years old in good health. CDR3: CASSLVGANEKLFF. DNA of the CDR3: TGTGCCAGCAGTTTAGTGGGCGCAAATGAAAAACTGTTTTTT.